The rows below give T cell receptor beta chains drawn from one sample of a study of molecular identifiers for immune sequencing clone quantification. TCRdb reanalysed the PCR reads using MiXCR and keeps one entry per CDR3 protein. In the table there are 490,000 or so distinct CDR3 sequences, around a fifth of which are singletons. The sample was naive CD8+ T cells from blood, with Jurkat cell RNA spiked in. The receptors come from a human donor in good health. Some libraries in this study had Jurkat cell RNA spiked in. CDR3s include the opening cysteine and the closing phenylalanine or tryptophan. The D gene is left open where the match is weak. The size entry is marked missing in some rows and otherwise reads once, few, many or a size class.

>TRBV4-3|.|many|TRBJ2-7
CASSQDRGALNYEQYF
TGCGCCAGCAGCCAAGATCGGGGGGCGCTTAATTACGAGCAGTACTTC
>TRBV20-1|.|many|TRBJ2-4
CSANYPGTATNLLAKNIQYF
TGCAGTGCTAACTACCCTGGGACGGCGACTAACTTATTAGCCAAAAACATTCAGTACTTC
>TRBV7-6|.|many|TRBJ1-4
CASSSTRGDEKLFF
TGTGCCAGCAGCTCAACTAGGGGAGATGAAAAACTGTTTTTT
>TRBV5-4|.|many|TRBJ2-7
CASSSYKTSEQYF
TGTGCCAGCAGCTCGTATAAGACTTCCGAGCAGTACTTC
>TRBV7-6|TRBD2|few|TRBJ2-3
CASSSPKTSGRAGTQYF
TGTGCCAGCAGCTCTCCCAAAACTAGCGGGAGGGCGGGTACGCAGTATTTT
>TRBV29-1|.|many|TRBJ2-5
CSVEVKPGDAETQYF
TGCAGCGTTGAAGTTAAGCCAGGGGATGCAGAGACCCAGTACTTC
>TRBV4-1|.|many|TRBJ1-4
CASSQDPSIATNEKLFF
TGCGCCAGCAGCCAAGATCCATCGATCGCAACTAATGAAAAACTGTTTTTT
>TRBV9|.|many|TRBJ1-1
CASSVVGDPDTEAFF
TGTGCCAGCAGCGTAGTAGGCGACCCTGACACTGAAGCTTTCTTT
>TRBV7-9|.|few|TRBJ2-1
CASSYPTDNEQFF
TGTGCCAGCAGCTACCCGACAGACAATGAGCAGTTCTTC
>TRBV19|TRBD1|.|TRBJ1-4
CASSMTGATNEKLFF
TGTGCCAGTAGTATGACAGGGGCAACTAATGAAAAACTGTTTTTT
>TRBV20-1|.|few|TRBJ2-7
CSARPYRDTDYEQYF
TGCAGTGCTAGACCGTACCGGGACACTGACTACGAGCAGTACTTC
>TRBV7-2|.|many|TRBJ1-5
CASSLAAQPQHF
TGTGCCAGCAGCTTAGCTGCTCAGCCCCAGCATTTT
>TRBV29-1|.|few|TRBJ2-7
CSVRDVESYEQYF
TGCAGCGTCCGGGACGTCGAATCCTACGAGCAGTACTTC
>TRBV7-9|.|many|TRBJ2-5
CASSLVVSGRETQYF
TGTGCCAGCAGCTTAGTTGTATCCGGACGGGAGACCCAGTACTTC
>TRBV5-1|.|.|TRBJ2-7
CASSSGVVTYEQYF
TGCGCCAGCAGCTCTGGGGTTGTGACCTACGAGCAGTACTTC
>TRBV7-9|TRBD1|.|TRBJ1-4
CASSPPGTEGEKLFF
TGTGCCAGCAGCCCCCCCGGGACAGAGGGTGAAAAACTGTTTTTT
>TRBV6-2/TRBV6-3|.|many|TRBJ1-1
CASTLDSPNTEAFF
TGTGCCAGCACCCTGGACAGCCCGAACACTGAAGCTTTCTTT
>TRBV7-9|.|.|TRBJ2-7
CASSLFLDPRNEQYF
TGTGCCAGCAGCTTGTTCTTGGACCCTAGGAACGAGCAGTACTTC
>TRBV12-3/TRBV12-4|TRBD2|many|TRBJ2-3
CASSFQREDTQYF
TGTGCCAGCAGTTTCCAGCGGGAAGATACGCAGTATTTT
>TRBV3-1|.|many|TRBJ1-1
CASSPPRAFF
TGTGCCAGCAGCCCCCCCCGAGCTTTCTTT